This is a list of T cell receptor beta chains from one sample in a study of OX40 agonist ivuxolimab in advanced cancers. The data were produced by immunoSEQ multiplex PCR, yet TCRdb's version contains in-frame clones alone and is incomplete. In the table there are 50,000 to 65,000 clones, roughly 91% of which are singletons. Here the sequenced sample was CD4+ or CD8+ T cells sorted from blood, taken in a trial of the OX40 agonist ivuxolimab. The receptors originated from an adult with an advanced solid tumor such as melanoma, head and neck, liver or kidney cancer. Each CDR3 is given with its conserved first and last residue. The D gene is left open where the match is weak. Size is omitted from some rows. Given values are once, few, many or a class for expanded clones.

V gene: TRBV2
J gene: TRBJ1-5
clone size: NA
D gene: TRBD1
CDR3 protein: CASSGQDEWQQPQHF
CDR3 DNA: TGTGCCAGCAGCGGACAGGACGAGTGGCAACAGCCCCAGCATTTT

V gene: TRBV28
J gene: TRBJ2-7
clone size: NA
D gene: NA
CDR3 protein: CASSLESYEQYF
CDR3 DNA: TGTGCCAGCAGTTTAGAGTCCTACGAGCAGTACTTC

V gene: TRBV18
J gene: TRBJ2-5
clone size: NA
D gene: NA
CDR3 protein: CASSPTAGAGETQYF
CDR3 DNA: TGTGCCAGCTCACCAACGGCGGGGGCGGGAGAGACCCAGTACTTC

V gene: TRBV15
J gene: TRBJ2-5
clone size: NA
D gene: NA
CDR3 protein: CATSRDWVGREETQYF
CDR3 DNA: TGTGCCACCAGCAGAGATTGGGTTGGGCGGGAAGAGACCCAGTACTTC

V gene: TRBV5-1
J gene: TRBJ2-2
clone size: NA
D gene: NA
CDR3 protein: CASTAAGGIDTGELFF
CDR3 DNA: TGCGCCAGCACGGCAGCGGGCGGGATAGACACCGGGGAGCTGTTTTTT

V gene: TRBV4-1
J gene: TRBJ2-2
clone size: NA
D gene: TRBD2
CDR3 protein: CASSLGTSGRVNTGELFF
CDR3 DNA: TGCGCCAGCAGCCTCGGGACTAGCGGGAGGGTGAACACCGGGGAGCTGTTTTTT

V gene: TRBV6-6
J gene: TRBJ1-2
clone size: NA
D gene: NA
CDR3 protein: CASSYSEGGFVYGYTF
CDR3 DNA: TGTGCCAGCAGTTACTCGGAGGGGGGCTTTGTTTATGGCTACACCTTC

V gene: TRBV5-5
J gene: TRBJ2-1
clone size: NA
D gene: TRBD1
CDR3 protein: CASSLKGVDRVNEQFF
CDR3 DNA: TGTGCCAGCAGCTTGAAAGGCGTGGACAGGGTCAATGAGCAGTTCTTC

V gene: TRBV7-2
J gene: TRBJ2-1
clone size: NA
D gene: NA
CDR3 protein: CASSLVYSPASEQFF
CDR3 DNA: TGTGCCAGCAGCTTAGTGTACTCCCCTGCGAGTGAGCAGTTCTTC

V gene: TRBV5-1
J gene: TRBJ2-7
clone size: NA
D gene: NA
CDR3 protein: CASSLGGEQYF
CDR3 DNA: TGCGCCAGCAGCTTGGGTGGGGAGCAGTACTTC

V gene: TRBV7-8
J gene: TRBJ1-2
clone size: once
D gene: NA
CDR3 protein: CASSLDPYGYTF
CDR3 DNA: TGTGCCAGCAGCTTAGACCCATATGGCTACACCTTC

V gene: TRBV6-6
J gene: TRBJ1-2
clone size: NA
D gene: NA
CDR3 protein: CASRAAADNYGYTF
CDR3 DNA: TGTGCCAGCAGGGCGGCTGCCGATAACTATGGCTACACCTTC

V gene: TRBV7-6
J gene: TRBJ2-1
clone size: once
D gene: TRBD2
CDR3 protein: CASSLEAGVNEQFF
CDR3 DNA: TGTGCCAGCAGCTTGGAAGCGGGAGTCAATGAGCAGTTCTTC

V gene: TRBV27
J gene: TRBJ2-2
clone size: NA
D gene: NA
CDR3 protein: CASSLGITGELFF
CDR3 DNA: TGTGCCAGCAGTTTAGGTATCACCGGGGAGCTGTTTTTT

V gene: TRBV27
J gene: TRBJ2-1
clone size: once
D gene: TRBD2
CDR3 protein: CASRGLGSNEQFF
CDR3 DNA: TGTGCCAGCAGGGGACTAGGGTCGAATGAGCAGTTCTTC

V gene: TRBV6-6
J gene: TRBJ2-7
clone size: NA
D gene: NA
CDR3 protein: CASRFTTGDTYEQYF
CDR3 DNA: TGTGCCAGCCGCTTTACGACAGGCGATACCTACGAGCAGTACTTC

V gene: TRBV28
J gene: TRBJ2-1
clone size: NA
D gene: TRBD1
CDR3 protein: CASSETGGGDEQFF
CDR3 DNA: TGTGCCAGCAGTGAGACAGGGGGCGGGGATGAGCAGTTCTTC

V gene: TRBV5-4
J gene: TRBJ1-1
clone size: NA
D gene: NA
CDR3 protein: CASSSGVGVNTEAFF
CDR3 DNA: TGTGCCAGCAGCTCGGGGGTGGGAGTAAACACTGAAGCTTTCTTT

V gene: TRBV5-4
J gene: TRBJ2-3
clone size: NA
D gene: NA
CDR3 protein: CASSLGAGADTQYF
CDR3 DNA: TGTGCCAGCAGCTTGGGTGCCGGGGCAGATACGCAGTATTTT

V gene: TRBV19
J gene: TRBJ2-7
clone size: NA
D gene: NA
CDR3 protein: CASSIRNNEQYF
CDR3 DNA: TGTGCCAGTAGTATTCGAAACAACGAGCAGTACTTC

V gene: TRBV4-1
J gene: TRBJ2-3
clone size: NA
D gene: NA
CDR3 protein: CASSQATGTDTQYF
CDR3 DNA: TGCGCCAGCAGCCAGGCGACAGGCACAGATACGCAGTATTTT

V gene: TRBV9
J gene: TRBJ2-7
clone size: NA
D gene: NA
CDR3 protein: CASSPRGWYEQYF
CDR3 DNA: TGTGCCAGCAGCCCCAGGGGTTGGTACGAGCAGTACTTC

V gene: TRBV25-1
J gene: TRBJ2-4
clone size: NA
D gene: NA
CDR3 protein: CASPSPENIQYF
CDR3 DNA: TGTGCCAGCCCCTCCCCCGAGAACATTCAGTACTTC

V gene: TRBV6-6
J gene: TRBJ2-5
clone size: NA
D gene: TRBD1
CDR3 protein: CASSRQGRETQYF
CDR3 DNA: TGTGCCAGCAGTCGACAGGGTAGAGAGACCCAGTACTTC

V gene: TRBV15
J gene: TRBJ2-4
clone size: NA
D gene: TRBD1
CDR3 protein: CATSDRTGQTKNIQYF
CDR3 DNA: TGTGCCACCAGCGACCGGACAGGGCAGACCAAAAACATTCAGTACTTC

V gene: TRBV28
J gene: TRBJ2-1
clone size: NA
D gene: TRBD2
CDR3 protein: CASSLLAEHYNEQFF
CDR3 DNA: TGTGCCAGCAGTTTACTAGCGGAACATTACAATGAGCAGTTCTTC

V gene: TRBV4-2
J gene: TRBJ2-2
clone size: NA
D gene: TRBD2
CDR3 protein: CASSQDETSGGVAGELFF
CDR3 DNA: TGTGCCAGCAGCCAAGACGAGACTAGCGGGGGGGTAGCCGGGGAGCTGTTTTTT

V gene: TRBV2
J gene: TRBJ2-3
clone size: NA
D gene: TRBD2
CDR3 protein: CASSRLAGSHGDTQYF
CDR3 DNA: TGTGCCAGCAGTCGACTAGCGGGTTCGCACGGAGATACGCAGTATTTT